This paragraph reports one T cell receptor beta chain. Its specificity is not known. It was with 60 Vbeta and 13 Jbeta primers that the PCR ran. Repertoires were generated with immunoSEQ multiplex PCR, while TCRdb's copy carries only in-frame clones and drops some. The sample holds roughly 120,000 clones; approximately 70% are singletons and the top ten take roughly 9%. This entry comes from a study of cytomegalovirus exposure and HLA in healthy donors. The study, taken as a whole, reports: Researchers catalogued approximately 170 TCR beta chains as cytomegalovirus-associated. High sensitivity and specificity were reportedly achieved when the classifier diagnosed cytomegalovirus status. Among the sequence variants, a highly shared cluster was likely an artifact of sequencing.

This CDR3 has 14 residues. After removal of 6 bases from V and 6 bases from J, the junction contained 5 bases not matched to a gene. The germline gives CDR1 WNHNN, CDR2 SYGVQD (reference sequence). Sequenced sample: PBMCs. The source of this sequence is a young man in good health and CMV-seropositive. V gene TRBV10-1 combines with J gene TRBJ1-5; 10 bases are shared with TRBD1. The CDR3 loop reads CASSRDRGSQPQHF. In nucleotides, the CDR3 is TGCGCCAGCAGCCGGGACAGGGGTAGTCAGCCCCAGCATTTT.